This T cell receptor (beta chain) was observed in a study of T cells in localized non-small cell lung cancer. Whole-study findings and limits: Overall survival was longer when the density of T cells in the blood was higher. Measurement of T cell clonality placed uninvolved adjacent lung highest, above the level in tumor. Adjacent lung held a median around 60 of the top 100 tumor clones. Because sequencing included only one region (of the tumor), heterogeneity remains possible.

V lost 5 bases and J lost 7; bases outside the gene matches: 6. The germline CDR1 and CDR2 sequences are LNHDA and SQIVND (reference sequence). This CDR3 comprises 15 residues. In the case of this clone: What it recognizes is unknown.

TCRdb's copy holds only in-frame clones and misses some; the assay was immunoSEQ multiplex PCR. The table records about 16,000 clones, around 80% of them present only once. Sequencing was performed on peripheral blood, taken before any cancer treatment. This clonotype was sampled from a male donor aged 60 or over with stage I lung adenocarcinoma. This chain links TRBV19 with TRBJ2-1; 12 bases fit TRBD2. The CDR3 bases are TGTGCCAGTAGTCCAAGGACTAGCGGGGATAATGAGCAGTTCTTC. Its protein is CASSPRTSGDNEQFF.